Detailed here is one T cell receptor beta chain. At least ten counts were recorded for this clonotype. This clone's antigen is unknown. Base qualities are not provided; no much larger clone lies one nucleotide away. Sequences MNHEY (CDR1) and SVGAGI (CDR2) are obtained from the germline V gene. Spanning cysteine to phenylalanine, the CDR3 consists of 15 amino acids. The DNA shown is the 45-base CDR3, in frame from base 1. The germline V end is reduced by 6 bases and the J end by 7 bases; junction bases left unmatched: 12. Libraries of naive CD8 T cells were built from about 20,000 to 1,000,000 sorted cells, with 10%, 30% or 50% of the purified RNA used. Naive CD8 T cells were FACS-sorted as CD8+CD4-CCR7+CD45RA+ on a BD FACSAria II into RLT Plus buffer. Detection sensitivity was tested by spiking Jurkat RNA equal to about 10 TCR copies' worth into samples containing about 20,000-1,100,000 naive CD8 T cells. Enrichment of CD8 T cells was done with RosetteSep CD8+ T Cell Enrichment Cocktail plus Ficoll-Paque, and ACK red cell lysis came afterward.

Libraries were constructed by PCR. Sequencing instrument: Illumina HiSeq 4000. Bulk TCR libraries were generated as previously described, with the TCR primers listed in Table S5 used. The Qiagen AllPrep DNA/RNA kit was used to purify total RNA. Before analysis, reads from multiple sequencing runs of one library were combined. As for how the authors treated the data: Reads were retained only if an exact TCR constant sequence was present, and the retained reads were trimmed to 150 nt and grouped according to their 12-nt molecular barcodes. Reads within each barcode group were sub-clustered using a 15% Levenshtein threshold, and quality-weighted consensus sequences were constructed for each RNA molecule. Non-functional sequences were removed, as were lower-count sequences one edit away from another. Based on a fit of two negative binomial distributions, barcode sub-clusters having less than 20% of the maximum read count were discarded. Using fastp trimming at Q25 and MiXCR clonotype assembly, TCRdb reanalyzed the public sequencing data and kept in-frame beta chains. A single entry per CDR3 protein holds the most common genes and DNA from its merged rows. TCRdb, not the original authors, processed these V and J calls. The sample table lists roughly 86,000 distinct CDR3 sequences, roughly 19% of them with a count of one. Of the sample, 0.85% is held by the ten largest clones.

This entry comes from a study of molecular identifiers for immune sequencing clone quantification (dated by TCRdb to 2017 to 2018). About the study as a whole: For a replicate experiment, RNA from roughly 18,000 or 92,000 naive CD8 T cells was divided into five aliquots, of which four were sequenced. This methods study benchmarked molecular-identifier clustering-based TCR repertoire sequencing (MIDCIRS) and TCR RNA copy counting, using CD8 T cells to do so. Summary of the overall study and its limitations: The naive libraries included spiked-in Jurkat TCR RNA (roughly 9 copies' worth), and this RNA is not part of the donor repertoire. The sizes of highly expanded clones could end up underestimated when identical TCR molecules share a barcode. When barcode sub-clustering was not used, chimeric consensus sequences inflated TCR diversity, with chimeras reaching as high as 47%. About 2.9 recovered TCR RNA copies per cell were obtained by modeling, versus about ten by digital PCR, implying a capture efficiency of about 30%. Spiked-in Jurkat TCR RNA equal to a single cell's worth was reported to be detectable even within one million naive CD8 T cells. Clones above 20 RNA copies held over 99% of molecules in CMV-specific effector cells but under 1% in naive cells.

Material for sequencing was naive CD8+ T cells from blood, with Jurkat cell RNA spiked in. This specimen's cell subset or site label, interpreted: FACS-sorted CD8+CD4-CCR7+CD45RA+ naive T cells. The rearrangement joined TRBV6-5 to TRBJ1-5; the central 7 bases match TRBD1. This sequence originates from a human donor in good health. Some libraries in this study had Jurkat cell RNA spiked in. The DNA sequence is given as TGTGCCAGCAGCCGACGGGACAGTCGAGGGCAGCCCCAGCATTTT. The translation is CASSRRDSRGQPQHF.